This TCR beta chain derives from a study of blood T cell repertoires in COVID-19. In the study overall: Whether acute or convalescent, the COVID-19 samples came from the United States, Italy and Spain. The analysed material was cDNA or gDNA that came from T cells, B-cell-depleted T cells, or PBMCs.

There are 16 residues in the CDR3. V gave up 3 bases and J gave up 4 bases; unmatched junction bases: 6. CDR1 is KGHSH, CDR2 LQKENI, per germline. Seattle patients were enrolled during active infection and followed longitudinally. Original methodology: Reference gene primer amplification gave estimated nucleated cell counts. Produced via immunoSEQ multiplex PCR; TCRdb's table is partial and in-frame only. V and J calls and clone size are given by that table; D and trimming were obtained from the DNA. This sample yields about 230,000 clones, of which 80% to 90% are seen a single time; approximately 10% belongs to the top ten.

This TCR was recovered from a man aged 45-65 years with COVID-19, enrolled during active disease. V gene TRBV18 combines with J gene TRBJ2-2; 9 bases fit TRBD2. The source material was peripheral blood. CDR3 nucleotide sequence: TGTGCCAGCTCACCTAATAGCGGGAGAGGCACCGGGGAGCTGTTTTTT. Residues: CASSPNSGRGTGELFF.